This T cell receptor (beta chain) was captured in a study of blood T cell repertoires in COVID-19. In the study overall: T cells, B-cell-depleted T cells, or PBMCs supplied cDNA or gDNA.

TCRdb's table, derived via immunoSEQ multiplex PCR, lists solely in-frame clones and lacks some. The sample records approximately 240,000 clones, approximately 83% being singletons. Germline CDR1 reads MNHEY; CDR2 reads SVGAGI. The CDR3 sequence is 15 residues long. The ends lost 5 bases at V and 10 bases at J; junction bases unmatched: 13. This chain uses TRBV6-5 with TRBJ2-1; 8 bases map to TRBD2. Sequencing used peripheral blood. The sequence derives from a woman aged 55 to 70 with acute or convalescent COVID-19. The CDR3: CASSPLAGLRAEQFF. CDR3 nucleotides: TGTGCCAGCAGTCCGCTAGCGGGTCTCCGAGCAGAGCAGTTCTTC.